This record concerns one TCR beta chain sequence. Antigen specificity is unknown. The sample is drawn from a study of CXCR3-negative and CXCR3-positive naive CD8 T cells. Study-level results: Naive subsets had comparable surface CD5; TCR strength was inferred from TRB CDR3 properties. Freshly isolated PBMCs were used in most assays, given partial CXCR3 loss after freezing. CXCR3-positive naive cells had more hydrophobic TRB CDR3s than CXCR3-negative naive cells.

CD45RO-CCR7+CD27+CD95- expression identified naive CD8+ T cells. The libraries of TRB cDNA were constructed through 5' RACE using UMI labels. With the 5' RACE reads reprocessed, TCRdb shows one record per CDR3 protein and no DNA. Its table records 150,000 or so distinct CDR3 sequences. From germline, CDR1 is SEHNR and CDR2 FQNEAQ (reference sequence). This CDR3 comprises 15 residues. The chain links TRBV7-9 to TRBJ1-1. Sequenced: naive CXCR3+ CD8+ T cells from blood. Subset specified: CD45RO-CCR7+CD27+CD95- naive CD8+ T cells expressing CXCR3 (TNR3+). The clonotype originates from a human donor in good health. Some clones in this sample may be carry-over from other donors' samples. The CDR3 is CASSLDTVMNTEAFF.